This TCR beta chain was captured by sequencing in a study of blood T cell repertoires in COVID-19. After removal of 2 bases from V and 5 bases from J, the junction contained 5 bases not matched to a gene. The CDR3 extends over 15 amino acids. Germline CDR1 is MNHEY and CDR2 is SVGAGI. Here immunoSEQ multiplex PCR was the method, and the copy in TCRdb shows in-frame clones only, minus some. Here the sample spans about 230,000 clones, under 90% being singletons. V usage is TRBV6-5 and J usage is TRBJ1-1, with TRBD1 identical over 10 bases. The source of this sequence is a woman aged 30 to 39 with acute COVID-19. The sequenced sample was PBMCs or T cells enriched from blood (not recorded which). The CDR3 is CASSYQDRGWTEAFF. The CDR3 DNA is TGTGCCAGCAGTTACCAGGACAGGGGGTGGACTGAAGCTTTCTTT.